The rows below give T cell receptor beta chains drawn from one sample of a study of T cells in localized non-small cell lung cancer. TCRdb keeps only in-frame clones here, not all; method: immunoSEQ multiplex PCR. Of 65,000 to 90,000 clones listed, around 80% are singletons. Material: PBMCs, obtained before any cancer treatment. The origin of the receptors is a man aged 40 to 70 with stage II squamous cell lung carcinoma. Each CDR3 is given with its conserved first and last residue. A D gene is named only where the DNA matches it firmly. Only some rows state a clone size, as once, few, many or a class for expanded clones.

TRBJ2-7 . . TRBV7-9 13 TGTGCCAGCAGCCCCCCGGGTGGCTACGAGCAGTACTTC CASSPPGGYEQYF
TRBJ2-7 . . TRBV28 15 TGTGCCAGCAGTTTCTCCGGGGGGCGGCTCTACGAGCAGTACTTC CASSFSGGRLYEQYF
TRBJ1-1 . . TRBV6-5 13 TGTGCCAGCAGTTATAGAGAGGGGACTGAAGCTTTCTTT CASSYREGTEAFF
TRBJ2-7 . . TRBV10-3 14 TGTGCCATCAGTCCAGAGCCCGGGCCTGGGGAGCAGTACTTC CAISPEPGPGEQYF
TRBJ2-7 . . TRBV30 13 TGTGCCTGGAGTCTCCCCCATCTTCGGGAGCAGTACTTC CAWSLPHLREQYF
TRBJ2-7 . . TRBV2 12 TGTGCCAGCGCCAGGGAGCCCTACGAGCAGTACTTC CASAREPYEQYF
TRBJ2-5 . . TRBV9 14 TGTGCCAGCAGCGTCGGGACGTCCGGAGAGACCCAGTACTTC CASSVGTSGETQYF
TRBJ2-7 . . TRBV7-9 14 TGTGCCAGCAGCCCCGGGACCTATTCCTACGAGCAGTACTTC CASSPGTYSYEQYF
TRBJ1-4 TRBD1 . TRBV28 17 TGTGCCAGCAGTTTTCTCACTACGCGACAGGGTCCCGAAAAACTGTTTTTT CASSFLTTRQGPEKLFF
TRBJ2-7 . . TRBV27 15 TGTGCCAGCAGTTCTAAGGGACTGCTTCCCTACGAGCAGTACTTC CASSSKGLLPYEQYF
TRBJ1-5 . . TRBV28 18 TGTGCCAGCAGGGGAACAGGAGGGGGGAAGTTAAGCAATCAGCCCCAGCATTTT CASRGTGGGKLSNQPQHF
TRBJ2-1 . . TRBV9 13 TGTGCCAGCAGCGTAGGGACTGGTCGGGGGCAGTTCTTC CASSVGTGRGQFF
TRBJ1-2 . . TRBV6-4 13 TGTGCCAGCAGTGACTCGCCGGGCTATGGCTACACCTTC CASSDSPGYGYTF
TRBJ2-7 . few TRBV30 15 TGTGCCTGGAGCCGGGGACTCCCTGGGAGCTACGAGCAGTACTTC CAWSRGLPGSYEQYF
TRBJ2-7 . . TRBV6-6 13 TGTGCCAGCAGTTCTCAGGACATTGTGCAGCAGTACTTC CASSSQDIVQQYF
TRBJ1-5 . . TRBV5-1 15 TGCGCCAGCAGCTTAACGGGGTTTAGCAATCAGCCCCAGCATTTT CASSLTGFSNQPQHF
TRBJ1-3 TRBD1 . TRBV30 14 TGTGCCTGGAGTTCCCGACAGGGGGGAAACACCATATATTTT CAWSSRQGGNTIYF
TRBJ2-1 . once TRBV5-1 17 TGCGCCAGCAAGGCTTCGGGGGAGAGGGTCTCCTACAATGAGCAGTTCTTC CASKASGERVSYNEQFF
TRBJ2-2 . . TRBV4-1 16 TGCGCCAGCAGCCAAGATGGCCGCTGGTCTATCGGGGAGCTGTTTTTT CASSQDGRWSIGELFF
TRBJ2-7 TRBD1 . TRBV19 13 TGTGCCAGTAGTTGGGGACAGAACTACGAGCAGTACTTC CASSWGQNYEQYF
TRBJ2-3 . . TRBV7-2 14 TGTGCCAGCAGTCGACAGATTAGCACAGATACGCAGTATTTT CASSRQISTDTQYF
TRBJ2-5 . few TRBV5-6 17 TGTGCCAGCAGCCCCGAGGCGAGGGGGGTTCTGGGGGAGACCCAGTACTTC CASSPEARGVLGETQYF
TRBJ2-1 TRBD2 . TRBV5-1 15 TGCGCCAGCAGCTTGGGGACTAGCGAGTACAATGAGCAGTTCTTC CASSLGTSEYNEQFF
TRBJ2-3 . . TRBV9 15 TGTGCCAGCAGGATGGGGGGCGCGGGCACAGATACGCAGTATTTT CASRMGGAGTDTQYF
TRBJ2-2 . . TRBV7-9 14 TGTGCCAGCAGCTGGGGGAAAAACACCGGGGAGCTGTTTTTT CASSWGKNTGELFF
TRBJ1-5 TRBD1 . TRBV7-2 15 TGTGCCAGCAGTTCGGGACAGTCAAGCAATCAGCCCCAGCATTTT CASSSGQSSNQPQHF
TRBJ2-1 TRBD1 . TRBV6-1 14 TGTGCCAGCGGGAGGGACAGGGGGCGCAATGAGCAGTTCTTC CASGRDRGRNEQFF
TRBJ2-7 . . TRBV14 13 TGTGCCAGCAGCCAAGATGGGAGGACCGAGCAGTACTTC CASSQDGRTEQYF
TRBJ1-2 . . TRBV4-1 16 TGCGCCAGCAGCCAGGGCAGGGGAGTATCTAACTATGGCTACACCTTC CASSQGRGVSNYGYTF